This T cell receptor (beta chain) stems from a study of PD-1 blockade in classical Hodgkin lymphoma. Turning to the study itself: Patients in the cohort were put on intravenous nivolumab, 3 mg/kg every 2 weeks.

The repertoire was sequenced with immunoSEQ multiplex PCR; TCRdb's copy has only in-frame clones and lacks some. The sample has some 93,000 clones; around 90% are singletons. Patients all relapsed after autologous stem cell transplantation, and there was variation in brentuximab vedotin exposure. The germline V gene encodes CDR1 SGHRS and CDR2 YFSETQ. The CDR3 spans 16 residues. V lost 6 bases and J lost 7; bases outside the gene matches: 17. The genes are TRBV5-1 and TRBJ2-5; 8 bases agree with TRBD1. This specimen consisted of peripheral blood mononuclear cells (PBMCs), obtained at baseline. This TCR was recovered from a human donor with classical Hodgkin lymphoma. This chain's CDR3 is CASNRGDRRGEGTQYF. The CDR3 DNA is TGCGCCAGCAATAGGGGGGACAGGCGTGGCGAGGGGACCCAGTACTTC.